This note documents a single T cell receptor beta chain sequence. Its target is not known. This CDR3 comprises 17 residues. Trimming cost V 5 bases and J 6 bases; bases outside gene matches: 12. Germline V CDR1 and CDR2: SGHAT, FQNNGV. Semiquantitative ARM-PCR amplified T cell receptor alpha and beta CDR3 regions from mRNA. Tagged nested gene-specific primers were used first, then communal superprimers amplified exponentially. One entry per CDR3 protein results from TCRdb running MiXCR on the multiplex PCR reads. The sample consists of around 4,700 distinct CDR3 sequences, 78% of them appearing once. The sample belongs to a study of relationships among human T cell subsets. Overall study findings and caveats: Bead-based sorting did not rule out CD4+CD8+ double-positive cells. Th1, Th2 and regulatory T cells shared many CDR3 sequences. V, D, J usage, CDR3 length and N-additions were similar across seven subsets.

The chain recombines TRBV11-2 with TRBJ2-3; 12 bases map to TRBD2. The specimen was total T cells sorted from blood. The clonotype was recovered from a man aged 35 to 55 in good health. The CDR3 loop reads CASSLGASGRAFDTQYF. The CDR3 nucleotides read TGTGCCAGCAGCCTCGGCGCTAGCGGGAGGGCCTTCGATACGCAGTATTTT.